The present T cell receptor (beta chain) was sequenced within a study of CD8 T cells in ankylosing spondylitis. Comments on this clonotype: Its antigen is not known.

Using quantitative 5'-RACE with molecular barcodes, the authors made TCR beta libraries. One entry per CDR3 protein results from TCRdb running MiXCR on the 5' RACE reads. Among about 480,000 distinct CDR3 sequences listed, roughly 17% were seen once. CDR3 length equals 13 residues. From germline, CDR1 is SGHTA and CDR2 FQGNSA. V lost 5 bases and J 1 base, leaving 8 bases between the germline ends. Study-wide results and limits: A TCR beta motif made of fewer than ten highly homologous variants seemed typical of ankylosing spondylitis blood. CD8+ by phenotype, disease-linked clones were relatively rare in peripheral blood. Enrichment of disease-linked clones was reportedly significant in matched ankylosing spondylitis synovial fluid. Earlier authors reported some of these motif variants in reactive arthritis synovial fluid and blood.

The chain uses TRBV7-2 and TRBJ1-1; D not certain. This clonotype was sampled from a male donor with ankylosing spondylitis. Material for sequencing was blood, either unsorted or a sorted T cell fraction (not recorded which). CDR3 nucleotides: TGTGCCAGCAGCCGAATGGGGAACACTGAAGCTTTCTTT. Its protein product is CASSRMGNTEAFF.